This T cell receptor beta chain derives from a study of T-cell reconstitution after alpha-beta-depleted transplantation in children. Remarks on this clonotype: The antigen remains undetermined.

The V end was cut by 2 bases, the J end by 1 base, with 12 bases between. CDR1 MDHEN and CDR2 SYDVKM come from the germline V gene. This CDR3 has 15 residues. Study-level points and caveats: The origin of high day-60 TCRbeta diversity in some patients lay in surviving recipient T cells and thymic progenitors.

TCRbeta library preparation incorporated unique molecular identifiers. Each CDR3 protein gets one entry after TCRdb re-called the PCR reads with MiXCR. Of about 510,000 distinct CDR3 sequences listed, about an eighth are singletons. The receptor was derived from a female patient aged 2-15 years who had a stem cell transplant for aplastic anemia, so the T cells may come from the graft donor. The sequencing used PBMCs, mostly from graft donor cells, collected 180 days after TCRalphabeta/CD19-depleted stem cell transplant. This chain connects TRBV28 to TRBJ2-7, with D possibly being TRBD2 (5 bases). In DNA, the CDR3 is TGTGCCAGCAGTTTAGACGGGGTGGGATCCTACGAGCAGTACTTC. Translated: CASSLDGVGSYEQYF.